These 16 T cell receptor beta chains originate from one sample sequenced in a study of beta chain features in type 1 diabetes. Whole-study findings and limits: Shorter TCRB CDR3s, moderately but significantly so, were found in Type 1 diabetes patients in all four CD4+ subsets.

Expressed TCRB transcripts were sequenced because the entire RNA isolate underwent reverse transcription. Using immunoSEQ multiplex PCR, the repertoire was profiled, and TCRdb retains in-frame clones only, with some absent. In the table there are roughly 15,000 clones, around 76% of which are singletons. The antigens of these receptors remain unknown. Material: stem cell memory CD4+ T cells from blood. The receptors here all came from a woman aged 18-35 years with type 1 diabetes.

The V call is TRBV2, the J call TRBJ1-1, with D possibly matching TRBD1 (5 bases). V was pared by 7 bases and J by 2 bases, with 11 bases between. Germline V gene sequence: CDR1 SNHLY, CDR2 FYNNEI. The CDR3 sequence is 13 residues long. DNA of the CDR3: TGTGCCAGCATGGCCAGGGCCAACACTGAAGCTTTCTTT. Its translation: CASMARANTEAFF.

This clone has only a few counts. The chain is built from TRBV10-3 and TRBJ1-1; unclear D gene. V was pared by 6 bases and J by 4 bases, with 12 bases between. Germline V CDR1 and CDR2: ENHRY, SYGVKD. The CDR3 totals 13 residues. CDR3 residues: CAISAGGGTEAFF. The CDR3, as DNA: TGTGCCATCAGCGCCGGAGGAGGCACTGAAGCTTTCTTT.

CDR3 sequence reads: CASSSTGATYNEQFF. In nucleotides, the CDR3 is TGTGCCAGCAGCTCTACGGGTGCAACCTACAATGAGCAGTTCTTC. The chain recombines TRBV7-3 with TRBJ2-1; D unresolved. This CDR3 has 15 residues. CDR1 SGHTA and CDR2 FQGTGA come from the germline V gene. V lost 4 bases to trimming and J lost 2 bases, with 12 bases between them.

This clone was detected a few times. V gene TRBV25-1 combines with J gene TRBJ2-5; 7 bases align to TRBD2. The CDR3 totals 15 residues. CDR1 MGHDK and CDR2 SYGVNS come from the germline V gene. J was trimmed by 2 bases and V by 5 bases; bases with no gene match: 8. Here the CDR3 reads CASSRRGGGQETQYF. Here the CDR3 DNA reads TGTGCCAGCAGTCGGCGAGGCGGGGGACAAGAGACCCAGTACTTC.

The CDR3: CASSLAGTQSEQYF. The CDR3 DNA reads as TGTGCCAGCAGCTTAGCGGGGACACAGTCCGAGCAGTACTTC. The chain recombines TRBV7-9 with TRBJ2-7, with a tentative D call TRBD1 (6 bases). The CDR3 loop spans 14 amino acids. Germline CDR1 reads SEHNR; CDR2 reads FQNEAQ (reference sequence). V lost 0 bases, J lost 6 bases, and 12 bases lay in between.

The chain uses TRBV1 and TRBJ2-6; the table assigns TRBD1, which was not confirmed against the DNA. TRBV1 is labeled a pseudogene. CDR3 length: 18 residues. CDR3 nucleotide sequence: TGCACCAGCAGGAATTCCCGTTTGGCACAAAGTCGGGCCAACGTCCTGACTTTC. The encoded protein is CTSRNSRLAQSRANVLTF.

The chain carries TRBV28 and TRBJ2-7; 10 bases are shared with TRBD2. CDR3 length equals 14 residues. The junction had 9 bases not matched to a gene; V was cut back by 8 bases and J by 5 bases. CDR1 is MDHEN and CDR2 is SYDVKM in the germline V gene. The CDR3 loop reads CASVESGRANEQYF. CDR3 DNA: TGTGCCAGCGTAGAGAGCGGGAGGGCCAACGAGCAGTACTTC.

The V and J genes are TRBV29-1 and TRBJ2-1, with D possibly TRBD1 on 6 matching bases. The CDR3 loop spans 14 amino acids. V was clipped by 4 bases and J by 5 bases, with 15 bases between them. CDR1 and CDR2 (germline): SQVTM, ANQGSEA. As DNA, the CDR3 is TGCAGCGTTGCTGGAAACAGGGTCAACAATGAGCAGTTCTTC. This translates into CSVAGNRVNNEQFF.

This chain joins TRBV5-4 and TRBJ2-2; D not certain. V lost 0 bases to trimming and J lost 1 base, with 4 bases between them. Germline V gene data show CDR1 as SGHNT and CDR2 as YYREEE (reference sequence). This CDR3 is 14 amino acids long. CDR3 loop: CASSLEQNTGELFF. The CDR3 DNA sequence: TGTGCCAGCAGCTTGGAACAGAACACCGGGGAGCTGTTTTTT.

This clone occurred a few times. The rearrangement joins TRBV7-9 to TRBJ2-7, with 10 bases aligning to TRBD2. V gave up 4 bases and J gave up 9 bases; unmatched junction bases: 15. This CDR3 contains 16 residues. The V gene's germline CDR1 is SEHNR and CDR2 FQNEAQ (reference sequence). The CDR3 DNA sequence: TGTGCCAGCAGCTACGGATCCGGGCTAGCGGGAGAAGGGCAGTACGTC. Amino acids: CASSYGSGLAGEGQYV.

This sequence joins TRBV5-1 and TRBJ2-7; 8 nucleotides agree with TRBD2. The CDR3 length is 16 residues. V shed 5 bases and J 1 base; nucleotides not matched to a gene: 11. Per germline, CDR1 SGHRS and CDR2 YFSETQ. The CDR3 sequence: CASRFGLAEASYEQYF. CDR3 nucleotides: TGCGCCAGCAGGTTCGGACTAGCCGAAGCATCCTACGAGCAGTACTTC.

V gene TRBV30 combines with J gene TRBJ1-5; possibly TRBD1 for D (6 bases). Trimming removed 0 bases from V and 6 bases from J, with 18 bases in between. This CDR3 comprises 16 residues. In germline, CDR1 is GTSNPN, CDR2 SVGIG (reference sequence). The CDR3 here is CAWSVSGVLHGQPQHF. As DNA, the CDR3 is TGTGCCTGGAGTGTATCAGGGGTTCTTCACGGTCAGCCCCAGCATTTT.

The rearrangement links TRBV11-2 to TRBJ1-5, with 7 positions matching TRBD1. CDR1 is SGHAT, CDR2 FQNNGV, per germline. V dropped 1 base and J dropped 5; count of bases not matched to a gene: 5. The CDR3 contains 15 residues. The CDR3 region is CASSLAPGTDQPQHF. The CDR3 nucleotides are TGTGCCAGCAGCTTAGCCCCTGGGACAGATCAGCCCCAGCATTTT.

The chain recombines TRBV13 with TRBJ2-1; 7 bases line up with TRBD2. Germline CDR1 PRHDT, CDR2 FYEKMQ (reference sequence). The V segment lost 5 bases and the J segment 8 bases; nucleotides outside the gene matches: 0. This CDR3 has 11 residues. Written as DNA, the CDR3 is TGTGCCAGCAGCCGGGGGGATGAGCAGTTCTTC. Its protein is CASSRGDEQFF.

This clone came up a few times. V is TRBV7-2 and J is TRBJ2-1; 12 bases are shared with TRBD2. This CDR3 has 15 amino acids. J lost 7 bases, V lost 2 bases, and 3 bases had no gene match. Per the germline V gene, CDR1 is SGHTA and CDR2 is FQGNSA. DNA of the CDR3: TGTGCCAGCAGCTTACTAGCGGGAGGGGTTAATGAGCAGTTCTTC. Protein: CASSLLAGGVNEQFF.

V usage is TRBV18 and J usage is TRBJ2-1; D gene unclear. The CDR3 has 12 residues. Germline CDR1 KGHSH, CDR2 LQKENI. Trimming stripped 3 bases from V and 8 bases from J, with 8 bases between. The CDR3 coding sequence is TGTGCCAGCTCACCCCGTACGGATGAGCAGTTCTTC. Its protein product is CASSPRTDEQFF.